This T cell receptor (beta chain) was identified in a study of human T cells and chemical hapten exposure. Study information: Reading of the patch tests, which applied 0.01% DPC to the upper back, occurred at 6 days.

Trimming took 3 bases from V and 8 from J, leaving 13 bases between them. CDR3 length: 14 amino acids. Germline assignment: CDR1 SNHLY and CDR2 FYNNEI. The time point denotes: patch test 1, 2 weeks after DPC sensitization. Treatment indicated: therapeutic diphenylcyclopropenone sensitization with weekly scalp DPC. Donation of samples came from alopecia patients who were 18 to 70 years old and suitable for DPC. The template was total RNA from unfractionated whole blood. This clonotype was picked up a small number of times. Each cDNA molecule in the library carried unique molecular identifiers. TCRdb re-called the RACE reads with MiXCR, one entry per CDR3 protein. The data show under 200,000 distinct CDR3 sequences, roughly 15% seen once.

This receptor was taken from a woman in her twenties or thirties with alopecia areata. Some clones in this sample may be carry-over from other donors' samples. The sample in question was whole blood, obtained in connection with sensitization to the hapten diphenylcyclopropenone (DPC). The chain carries TRBV2 and TRBJ1-4; D remains ambiguous. The CDR3 spells CASSEGNPREKLFF. The CDR3 DNA sequence: TGTGCCAGCAGTGAGGGGAACCCGCGGGAAAAACTGTTTTTT. The whole variable domain, remainder taken from reference TRBV2 and TRBJ1-4, is EPEVTQTPSHQVTQMGQEVILRCVPISNHLYFYWYRQILGQKVEFLVSFYNNEISEKSEIFDDQFSVERPDGSNFTLKIRSTKLEDSAMYFCASSEGNPREKLFFGSGTQLSVL.